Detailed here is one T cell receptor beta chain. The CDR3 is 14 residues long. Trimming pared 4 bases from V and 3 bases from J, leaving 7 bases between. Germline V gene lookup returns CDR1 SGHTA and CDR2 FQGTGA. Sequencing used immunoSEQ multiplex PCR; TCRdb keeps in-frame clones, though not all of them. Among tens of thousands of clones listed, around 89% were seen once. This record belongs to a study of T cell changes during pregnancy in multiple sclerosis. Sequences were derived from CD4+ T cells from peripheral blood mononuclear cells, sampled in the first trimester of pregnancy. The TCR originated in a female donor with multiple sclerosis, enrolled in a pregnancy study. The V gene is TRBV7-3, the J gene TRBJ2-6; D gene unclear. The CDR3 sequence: CASSSQVGANVLTF. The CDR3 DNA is TGTGCCAGCAGCTCCCAGGTTGGGGCCAACGTCCTGACTTTC. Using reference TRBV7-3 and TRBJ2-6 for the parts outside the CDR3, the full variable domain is GAGVSQTPSNKVTEKGKYVELRCDPISGHTALYWYRQSLGQGPEFLIYFQGTGAADDSGLPNDRFFAVRPEGSVSTLKIQRTERGDSAVYLCASSSQVGANVLTFGAGSRLTVL.